The 2 T cell receptor beta chains presented below share a single source sample, sequenced in a study of regulatory and conventional T cells in RAG deficiency. The sorted conventional CD4+ T cells were CD25-low and CD127-high, with genomic DNA sequenced. TCRdb's table, derived via immunoSEQ multiplex PCR, lists solely in-frame clones and lacks some. The repertoire holds about 50,000 clones, with 70% to 90% as singletons. This same sample was also part of a study on regulatory T cells. In that study: The PCR used 52 TRBV and 13 TRBJ primers.

Sequencing used CD4+ effector T cells sorted from blood. The receptors originated from a human donor in good health.

J is TRBJ2-3 and V is TRBV5-1; tentatively, D is TRBD2 (6 bases). The germline gives CDR1 SGHRS, CDR2 YFSETQ. Trimming took 7 bases from V and 0 from J, leaving 15 bases between them. The CDR3 runs 15 residues. As DNA, the CDR3 is TGCGCCAGCTTTTCGGACTACCCCAGCACAGATACGCAGTATTTT. Translating it yields CASFSDYPSTDTQYF.

The gene calls are TRBV6-5 and TRBJ1-4; the match to TRBD1 covers 7 bases. CDR3 length: 13 amino acids. CDR1 is MNHEY, CDR2 SVGAGI, per germline. V lost 5 bases and J lost 5; bases outside the gene matches: 2. The CDR3 loop is CASSQTGNEKLFF. Written as DNA, the CDR3 is TGTGCCAGCAGTCAGACAGGGAATGAAAAACTGTTTTTT.